This entry describes one T cell receptor (beta chain). Trimming removed 4 bases at V and 5 bases at J, with 15 bases between. This CDR3 spans 15 amino acids. The germline V gene encodes CDR1 SGHRS and CDR2 YFSETQ. The entry originates in a study of T cells in Graves' hyperthyroidism and ophthalmopathy. Study at large: Peripheral blood was drawn at first diagnosis, prior to all treatment.

TCR beta CDR3 regions were amplified from RNA. Carried out on the TCR CDR3, a first-round RT-PCR used the HTBI primer set. TCRdb called the multiplex PCR reads again in MiXCR, with one record for every CDR3 protein. The table lists 750,000 to 950,000 distinct CDR3 sequences, 35% to 40% of them singletons, with 7.5% to 9.5% in the top ten. The PBMCs were taken from 10 ml of fresh peripheral blood. The receptor comes from a young man with Graves' hyperthyroidism. This chain joins TRBV5-1 and TRBJ2-2, with a weak D call TRBD2 (6 bases). Sequencing used blood. Here the CDR3 DNA reads TGCGCCAGCAGCGGGCAGGGAGGCAGGACCGGGGAGCTGTTTTTT. Translation gives CASSGQGGRTGELFF.